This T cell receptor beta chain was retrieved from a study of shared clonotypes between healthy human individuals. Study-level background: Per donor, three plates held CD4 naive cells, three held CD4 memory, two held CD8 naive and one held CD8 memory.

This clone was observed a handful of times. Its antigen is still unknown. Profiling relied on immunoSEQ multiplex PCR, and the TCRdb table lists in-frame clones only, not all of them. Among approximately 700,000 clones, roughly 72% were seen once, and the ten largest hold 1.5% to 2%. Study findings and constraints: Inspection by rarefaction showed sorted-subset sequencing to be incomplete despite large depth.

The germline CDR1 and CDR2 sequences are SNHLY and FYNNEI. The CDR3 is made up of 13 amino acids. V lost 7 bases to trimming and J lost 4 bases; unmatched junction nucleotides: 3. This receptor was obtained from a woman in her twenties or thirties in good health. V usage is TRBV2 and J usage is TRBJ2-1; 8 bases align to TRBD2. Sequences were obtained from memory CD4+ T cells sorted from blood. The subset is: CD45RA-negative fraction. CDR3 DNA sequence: TGTGCCAGCACCAGCGGGAGTTACAATGAGCAGTTCTTC. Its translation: CASTSGSYNEQFF.